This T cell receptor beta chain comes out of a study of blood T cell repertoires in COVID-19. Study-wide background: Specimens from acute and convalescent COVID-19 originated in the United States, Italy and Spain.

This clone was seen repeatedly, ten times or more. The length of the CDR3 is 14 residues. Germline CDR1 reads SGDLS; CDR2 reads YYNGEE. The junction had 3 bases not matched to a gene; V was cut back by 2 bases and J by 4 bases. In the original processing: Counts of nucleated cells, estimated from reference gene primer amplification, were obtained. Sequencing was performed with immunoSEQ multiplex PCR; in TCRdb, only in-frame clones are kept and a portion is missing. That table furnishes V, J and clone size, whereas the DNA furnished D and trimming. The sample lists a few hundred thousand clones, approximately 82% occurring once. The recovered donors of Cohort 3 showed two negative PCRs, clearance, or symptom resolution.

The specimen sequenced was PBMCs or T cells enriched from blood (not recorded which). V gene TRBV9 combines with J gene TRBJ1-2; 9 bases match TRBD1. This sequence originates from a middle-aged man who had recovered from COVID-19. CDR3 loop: CASSVTTGGYGYTF. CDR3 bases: TGTGCCAGCAGCGTGACGACAGGGGGCTATGGCTACACCTTC.